Listed below are T cell receptor beta chains from one sample, sequenced in a study of blood T cell repertoires in COVID-19. Sequencing used immunoSEQ multiplex PCR; TCRdb keeps in-frame clones, though not all of them. The data show around 20,000 clones, roughly 84% seen once. Sequenced material: peripheral blood. Source of these receptors: a man aged 35 to 55 with acute or convalescent COVID-19. CDR3s include the opening cysteine and the closing phenylalanine or tryptophan. Fields, in order: J gene, V gene, CDR3 protein.

J: TRBJ1-5
V: TRBV30
CDR3: CAWSGAPGNQPQHF

J: TRBJ1-4
V: TRBV19
CDR3: CASSSGQGYEKLFF

J: TRBJ2-7
V: TRBV5-1
CDR3: CASTPEGSGGSYEQYF

J: TRBJ2-4
V: TRBV19
CDR3: CASSIDRWTTVYF

J: TRBJ1-2
V: TRBV5-4
CDR3: CASSSYRQGGNYGYTF

J: TRBJ1-6
V: TRBV5-1
CDR3: CASSLAFRQGAVNSPLHF

J: TRBJ2-2
V: TRBV19
CDR3: CASSILGTSGTGELFF

J: TRBJ1-1
V: TRBV5-6
CDR3: CASSLDELEAFF

J: TRBJ1-5
V: TRBV2
CDR3: CASHSGRDQPQHF

J: TRBJ2-4
V: TRBV6-4
CDR3: CASSVGSGGLDIQYF

J: TRBJ1-4
V: TRBV30
CDR3: CAWRQGKSEKLFF

J: TRBJ2-1
V: TRBV5-1
CDR3: CASSLATSGSFNEQFF

J: TRBJ1-3
V: TRBV27
CDR3: CASSPLGQWGNTIYF

J: TRBJ1-4
V: TRBV30
CDR3: CAWSVGTGDEKLFF

J: TRBJ1-6
V: TRBV2
CDR3: CASATRQGLSSPLHF

J: TRBJ2-1
V: TRBV25-1
CDR3: CASSGYSGTGGVREQFF

J: TRBJ2-7
V: TRBV4-1
CDR3: CASSQLASTSGGKYEQYF

J: TRBJ1-2
V: TRBV14
CDR3: CASSQIQAAGYTF

J: TRBJ1-2
V: TRBV30
CDR3: CAWRVTGGVGYTF

J: TRBJ1-3
V: TRBV30
CDR3: CAWGDRADPGNTIYF

J: TRBJ2-1
V: TRBV6-5
CDR3: CASSKWGYQEGRFF

J: TRBJ2-7
V: TRBV6-5
CDR3: CASRQIMEREQYF

J: TRBJ1-3
V: TRBV6-5
CDR3: CASSNVAGRGNTIYF

J: TRBJ1-1
V: TRBV9
CDR3: CASSDPGGNTEAFF

J: TRBJ1-2
V: TRBV14
CDR3: CASSRVQSYGYTF

J: TRBJ1-2
V: TRBV27
CDR3: CASSYGEGYGYTF

J: TRBJ1-1
V: TRBV5-1
CDR3: CASSLDGTGSEAFF

J: TRBJ2-5
V: TRBV5-4
CDR3: CASSLAGGEETQYF

J: TRBJ2-5
V: TRBV6-5
CDR3: CASNAADQETQYF

J: TRBJ1-5
V: TRBV27
CDR3: CASSPGTGGNQPQHF

J: TRBJ1-1
V: TRBV3-1/TRBV3-2
CDR3: CASSRTGARTEAFF

J: TRBJ1-4
V: TRBV3-1/TRBV3-2
CDR3: CASSPPGATNEKLFF

J: TRBJ2-3
V: TRBV5-1
CDR3: CASSLAGAGDTQYF

J: TRBJ2-3
V: TRBV12-3/TRBV12-4
CDR3: CASSLITDTQYF

J: TRBJ2-1
V: TRBV20-1
CDR3: CSASWRGEQFF

J: TRBJ2-2
V: TRBV5-4
CDR3: CASSLNRVNTGELFF

J: TRBJ1-1
V: TRBV6-2/TRBV6-3
CDR3: CASSRPGTGGSTEAFF

J: TRBJ2-7
V: TRBV7-2
CDR3: CASSLAPDRDHEQYF

J: TRBJ2-7
V: TRBV7-6
CDR3: CASSRRTGVSYEQYF

J: TRBJ2-3
V: TRBV3-1/TRBV3-2
CDR3: CASSQDQGDTQYF

J: TRBJ2-7
V: TRBV5-1
CDR3: CASSWVGEASYEQYF